The 12 T cell receptor beta chains below all came from one sample that was sequenced in a study of siplizumab effects on memory and regulatory T cells. Assay: immunoSEQ multiplex PCR; the TCRdb copy retains only in-frame clones and omits some. This table has roughly 40,000 clones, approximately 88% appearing once. The material sequenced was naive CD4+ T cells sorted from blood. The receptors derive from a human donor in good health.

The rearrangement joins TRBV6-5 to TRBJ2-3, with D possibly matching TRBD1 (5 bases). Looked up from germline, CDR1 is MNHEY and CDR2 is SVGAGI. Trimming pared 2 bases from V and 2 bases from J, leaving 5 bases between. The CDR3 contains 13 residues. The CDR3 spells CASSYGATDTQYF. The CDR3 DNA is TGTGCCAGCAGTTACGGGGCCACAGATACGCAGTATTTT.

This chain uses TRBV7-8 with TRBJ1-5; TRBD1 matches 7 bases. Germline V gene data show CDR1 as SGHVS and CDR2 as FQNEAQ. J gave up 5 bases and V 3 bases, and 4 bases lay outside the gene matches. The CDR3 covers 14 residues. The CDR3 protein is CASSFSTGYQPQHF. CDR3 DNA: TGTGCCAGCAGCTTCTCGACAGGGTATCAGCCCCAGCATTTT. Full variable domain (missing parts from reference TRBV7-8 and TRBJ1-5): GAGVSQSPRYKVAKRGQDVALRCDPISGHVSLFWYQQALGQGPEFLTYFQNEAQLDKSGLPSDRFFAERPEGSVSTLKIQRTQQEDSAVYLCASSFSTGYQPQHFGDGTRLSIL.

CDR3 protein: CASSGLAGGGWANVLTF. DNA for the CDR3: TGTGCCAGCAGTGGCCTAGCGGGAGGAGGCTGGGCCAACGTCCTGACTTTC. This chain connects TRBV6-4 to TRBJ2-6, with 11 bases that match TRBD2. V trimming: 4 bases; J trimming: 5 bases; junction bases outside the gene matches: 7. The CDR3 consists of 17 residues. Germline V gene data show CDR1 as MRHNA and CDR2 as SNTAGT.

This rearrangement joins TRBV27 to TRBJ1-2; the D is unclear. The CDR3 spans 14 residues. Germline CDR1 is MNHEY and CDR2 is SMNVEV (reference sequence). The V gene lost 10 bases and the J gene lost 4 bases, with 19 bases spanning the gap. This CDR3 is CATGSGSSGYGYTF. The CDR3 DNA reads TGTGCCACTGGGTCTGGGAGTTCAGGCTATGGCTACACCTTC.

In this sample, this clone turned up once. The V call is TRBV2, the J call TRBJ2-1; 9 bases align to TRBD1. Per the germline V gene, CDR1 is SNHLY and CDR2 is FYNNEI. The CDR3 covers 16 residues. V shed 8 bases and J 0 bases; nucleotides not matched to a gene: 8. CDR3 sequence: CASLGPTGGSYNEQFF. In DNA form, the CDR3 reads TGTGCCAGCTTGGGGCCGACAGGGGGCTCCTACAATGAGCAGTTCTTC.

This chain connects TRBV9 to TRBJ2-1, with TRBD2 as a possible D gene (6 bases). Trimming took 4 bases from V and 7 from J, leaving 9 bases between them. Germline V gene lookup returns CDR1 SGDLS and CDR2 YYNGEE. The CDR3 is 12 amino acids. Here the CDR3 reads CASSRSGNEQFF. DNA for the CDR3: TGTGCCAGCAGCCGTAGCGGAAATGAGCAGTTCTTC.

The J gene is TRBJ2-6, the V gene TRBV19, with 7 positions matching TRBD1. CDR1 is LNHDA and CDR2 is SQIVND in the germline V gene (reference sequence). After removal of 5 bases from V and 3 bases from J, the junction contained 4 bases not matched to a gene. CDR3 length equals 15 residues. The DNA for the CDR3 is TGTGCCAGTAGTCCAGACAGGGTTGGGGCCAACGTCCTGACTTTC. This codes for CASSPDRVGANVLTF.

CDR3 amino acids: CASSSTEASTDTQYF. CDR3 DNA sequence: TGTGCCAGCAGCTCGACGGAGGCCAGCACAGATACGCAGTATTTT. The chain is built from TRBV7-9 and TRBJ2-3; TRBD2 might be the D (5 bases). The CDR3 has 15 amino acids. Germline V CDR1 and CDR2: SEHNR, FQNEAQ (reference sequence). Trimming left V 4 bases short and J 0 bases short, with 11 bases between.

V is TRBV6-6 and J is TRBJ2-7; 10 bases match TRBD2. Losses at the gene ends were 5 bases for V and 4 bases for J; bases not matched to a gene: 11. The germline V gene encodes CDR1 MNHNY and CDR2 SVGAGI (reference sequence). The CDR3 contains 16 residues. CDR3 in amino acids: CASSAPSSGRMYEQYF. The DNA of the CDR3 is TGTGCCAGCAGTGCTCCCTCTAGCGGGAGAATGTACGAGCAGTACTTC.

The chain links TRBV5-1 to TRBJ2-1; D is undetermined. CDR3 length equals 15 residues. V lost 1 base and J lost 6, with 14 bases in between. Germline values: CDR1 SGHRS, CDR2 YFSETQ. The CDR3 DNA follows: TGCGCCAGCAGCTTGTCAGTATCCTCTTCCAATGAGCAGTTCTTC. As protein: CASSLSVSSSNEQFF.

The chain couples TRBV7-9 to TRBJ2-2; D ambiguous. V was cut by 5 bases and J by 3 bases, with 13 bases left in between. This CDR3 comprises 15 residues. Germline V gene lookup returns CDR1 SEHNR and CDR2 FQNEAQ (reference sequence). Here the CDR3 reads CASSPMTDYTGELFF. The CDR3, as DNA: TGTGCCAGCAGCCCTATGACTGACTACACCGGGGAGCTGTTTTTT.

This chain connects TRBV2 to TRBJ2-7, with 11 bases fitting TRBD1. CDR1 is SNHLY and CDR2 is FYNNEI in the germline V gene. The CDR3 is made up of 14 amino acids. V lost 9 bases to trimming and J lost 5 bases; unmatched junction nucleotides: 9. In nucleotides, the CDR3 is TGTGCCAGTAATTTGGACAGGGGGCTAGACGAGCAGTACTTC. This sequence encodes CASNLDRGLDEQYF.